This T cell receptor beta chain was recorded in a study of control samples from healthy donors and cancer patients. The method was immunoSEQ multiplex PCR; TCRdb's version includes in-frame clones alone and lacks a portion of them. In the table there are some 220,000 clones, roughly 94% of which are singletons. CDR1 SEHNR and CDR2 FQNEAQ come from the germline V gene (reference sequence). Between the trimmed V and J ends, which lost 5 bases and 0 bases, there was a span of 7 bases. This CDR3 has 13 residues. The sample taken for sequencing was blood. The rearrangement uses TRBV7-9 and TRBJ1-1; D gene unclear. The sequence was collected from a man aged 50-59 years in good health. The CDR3, as DNA: TGTGCCAGCAGCAAGGACGTGAACACTGAAGCTTTCTTT. Amino acid sequence: CASSKDVNTEAFF.